This TCR beta chain stems from a study of CD8 T cells in Susac syndrome. Multiple sclerosis controls were treatment-naive patients with stable or active relapsing-remitting disease. Reverse transcription of roughly 0.45 to 1 ug RNA was carried out with random hexamers. TCR beta CDR3 was amplified by immunoSEQ covering 54 Vbeta and 13 Jbeta. TCRdb re-called the immunoSEQ multiplex PCR reads with MiXCR, one entry per CDR3 protein. This sample has around 180,000 distinct CDR3 sequences; 90% to 95% occur once, and the top ten carry around 0.15%. CDR3 length: 16 amino acids. Trimming took 5 bases from V and 5 from J, leaving 19 bases between them.

The source of this sequence is a human donor with multiple sclerosis. V is TRBV12-3 or TRBV12-4 and J is TRBJ1-5; TRBD1 is a possible D gene (6 bases). The sample was CD8+ T cells from PBMCs. The chain's CDR3 is CASSLGQRAPYQPQHF. The CDR3 nucleotides read TGTGCCAGCAGTCTCGGACAGCGGGCCCCCTATCAGCCCCAGCATTTT.